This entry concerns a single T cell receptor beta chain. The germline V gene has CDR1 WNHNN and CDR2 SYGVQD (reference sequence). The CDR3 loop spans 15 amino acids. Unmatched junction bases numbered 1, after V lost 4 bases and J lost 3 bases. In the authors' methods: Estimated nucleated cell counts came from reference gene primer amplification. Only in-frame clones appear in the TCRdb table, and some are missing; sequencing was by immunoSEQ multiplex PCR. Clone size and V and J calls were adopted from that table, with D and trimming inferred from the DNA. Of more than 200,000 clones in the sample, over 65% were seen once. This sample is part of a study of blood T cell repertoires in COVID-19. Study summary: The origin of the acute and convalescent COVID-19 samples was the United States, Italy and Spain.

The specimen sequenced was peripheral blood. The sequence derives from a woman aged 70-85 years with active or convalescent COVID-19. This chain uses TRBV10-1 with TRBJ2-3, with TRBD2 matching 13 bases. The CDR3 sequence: CASSGGLAGTDTQYF. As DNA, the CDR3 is TGCGCCAGCAGTGGGGGACTAGCGGGAACAGATACGCAGTATTTT.